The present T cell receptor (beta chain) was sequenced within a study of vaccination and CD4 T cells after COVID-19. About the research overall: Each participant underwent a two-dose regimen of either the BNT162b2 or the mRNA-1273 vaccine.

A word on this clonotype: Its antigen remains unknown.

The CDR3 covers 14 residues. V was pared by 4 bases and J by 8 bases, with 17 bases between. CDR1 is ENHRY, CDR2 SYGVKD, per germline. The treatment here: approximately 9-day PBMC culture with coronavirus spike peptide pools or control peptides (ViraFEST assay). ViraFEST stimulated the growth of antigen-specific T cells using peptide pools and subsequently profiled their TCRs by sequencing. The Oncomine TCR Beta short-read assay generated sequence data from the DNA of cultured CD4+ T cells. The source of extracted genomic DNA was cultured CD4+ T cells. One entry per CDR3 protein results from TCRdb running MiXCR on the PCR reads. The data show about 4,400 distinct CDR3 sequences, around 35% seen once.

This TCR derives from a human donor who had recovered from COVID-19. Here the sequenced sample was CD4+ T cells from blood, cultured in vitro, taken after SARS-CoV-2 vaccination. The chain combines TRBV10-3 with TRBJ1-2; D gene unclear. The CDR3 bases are TGTGCCATCAGTGGGCAGGCCAGCGATATAGGCTACACCTTC. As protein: CAISGQASDIGYTF.